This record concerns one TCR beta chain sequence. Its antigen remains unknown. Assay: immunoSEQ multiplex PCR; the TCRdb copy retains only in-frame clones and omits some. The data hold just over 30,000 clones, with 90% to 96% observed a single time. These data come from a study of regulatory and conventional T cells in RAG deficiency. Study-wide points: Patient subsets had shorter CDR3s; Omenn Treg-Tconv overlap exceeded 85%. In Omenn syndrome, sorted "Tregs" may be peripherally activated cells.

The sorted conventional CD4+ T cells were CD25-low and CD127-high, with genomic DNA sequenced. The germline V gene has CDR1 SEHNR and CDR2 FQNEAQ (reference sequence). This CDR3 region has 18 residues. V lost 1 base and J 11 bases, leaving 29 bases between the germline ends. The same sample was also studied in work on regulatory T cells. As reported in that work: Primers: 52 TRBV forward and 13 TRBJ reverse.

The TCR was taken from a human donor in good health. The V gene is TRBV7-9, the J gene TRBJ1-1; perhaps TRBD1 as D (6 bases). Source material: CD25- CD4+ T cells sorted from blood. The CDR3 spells CASSLGGGGRIRVDGAFF. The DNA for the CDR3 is TGTGCCAGCAGCTTAGGGGGAGGGGGGCGCATAAGAGTGGACGGGGCTTTCTTT.